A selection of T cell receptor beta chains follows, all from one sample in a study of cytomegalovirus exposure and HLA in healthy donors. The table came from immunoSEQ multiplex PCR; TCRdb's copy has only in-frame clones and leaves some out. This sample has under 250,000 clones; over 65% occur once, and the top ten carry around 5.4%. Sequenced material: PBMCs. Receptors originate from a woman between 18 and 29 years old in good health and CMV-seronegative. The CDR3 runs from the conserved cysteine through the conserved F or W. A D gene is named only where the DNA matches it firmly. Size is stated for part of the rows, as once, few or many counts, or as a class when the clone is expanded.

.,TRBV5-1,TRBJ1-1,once,TGCGCCAGCAGCTTGGTTGTTCTAGGGTCTGACACTGAAGCTTTCTTT,CASSLVVLGSDTEAFF
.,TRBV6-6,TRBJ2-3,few,TGTGCCAGCAGTCCGTACGGACGTGATACAGATACGCAGTATTTT,CASSPYGRDTDTQYF
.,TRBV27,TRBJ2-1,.,TGTGCCAGCAGTTTCCCACAGGGCGGACGGTTCAATGAGCAGTTCTTC,CASSFPQGGRFNEQFF
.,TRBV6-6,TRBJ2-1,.,TGTGCCAGCAGTTCTAGGTTAGGGAATGAGCAGTTCTTC,CASSSRLGNEQFF
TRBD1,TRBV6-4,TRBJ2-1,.,TGTGCCAGCAGCCGGGAAGGGGGGACAGGGACGAATGAGCAGTTCTTC,CASSREGGTGTNEQFF
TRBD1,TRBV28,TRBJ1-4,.,TGTGCCAGCAGTTTGAGGGGGCTAACTAATGAAAAACTGTTTTTT,CASSLRGLTNEKLFF
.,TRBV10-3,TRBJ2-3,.,TGTGCCATCAATGAGGACAGTAGCACAGATACGCAGTATTTT,CAINEDSSTDTQYF
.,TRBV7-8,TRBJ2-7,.,TGTGCCAGCAGCTTAGGAGTTTCGGGACCGTCTCTCGAGCAGTACTTC,CASSLGVSGPSLEQYF
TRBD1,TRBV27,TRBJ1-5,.,TGTGCCAGCAGTGAGACAGGGGATAGCAATCAGCCCCAGCATTTT,CASSETGDSNQPQHF
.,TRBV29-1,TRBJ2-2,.,TGCAGCGTCCGGGGGAACACCGGGGAGCTGTTTTTT,CSVRGNTGELFF
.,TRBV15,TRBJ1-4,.,TGTGCCACCCGGGGAGATAGCGAAAAACTGTTTTTT,CATRGDSEKLFF
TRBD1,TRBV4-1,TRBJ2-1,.,TGCGCCAGCAGCCAAGTCGCCAGACAGGGGGCCGGCGGTGAGCAGTTCTTC,CASSQVARQGAGGEQFF
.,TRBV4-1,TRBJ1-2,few,TGCGCCAGCAGCCAAGATGCTGTCGGTGCCTGGGGCTACACCTTC,CASSQDAVGAWGYTF
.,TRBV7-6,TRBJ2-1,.,TGTGCCAGCAGCTTAGGAGGGCCGGTAAATGAGCAGTTCTTC,CASSLGGPVNEQFF
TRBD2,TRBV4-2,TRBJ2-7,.,TGTGCCAGCAGCCAAGCTAGCGGGGTCTCCTACGAGCAGTACTTC,CASSQASGVSYEQYF
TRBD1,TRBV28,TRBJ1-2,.,TGTGCCAGCAGTTCAACAGGGGGGGGAGACTATGGCTACACCTTC,CASSSTGGGDYGYTF
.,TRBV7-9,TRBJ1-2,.,TGTGCCAGCAGCTTATCCAGGCACTTATCGTTCTATGGCTACACCTTC,CASSLSRHLSFYGYTF
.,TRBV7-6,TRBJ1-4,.,TGTGCCAGCAGCTTAAATCCGCGGGAAAAACTGTTTTTT,CASSLNPREKLFF
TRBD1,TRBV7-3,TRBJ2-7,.,TGTGCCAGCAGCTTCTCAAGCACTCGGACAGGGGATCACGAGCAGTACTTC,CASSFSSTRTGDHEQYF
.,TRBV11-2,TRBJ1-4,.,TGTGCCAGCAGCCCACCCGGGGAAAAACTGTTTTTT,CASSPPGEKLFF
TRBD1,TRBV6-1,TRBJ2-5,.,TGTGCCAGCAGTGTCGAAAGGGGGCGAGCGACCCAGTACTTC,CASSVERGRATQYF
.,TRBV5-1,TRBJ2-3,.,TGCGCCAGCAGCTCGGGACTGACTAGCACAGATACGCAGTATTTT,CASSSGLTSTDTQYF
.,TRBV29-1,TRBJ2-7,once,TGCAGCGTTGTCAGGGCAAATTCCTACGAGCAGTACTTC,CSVVRANSYEQYF
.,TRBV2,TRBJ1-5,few,TGTGCCAGCAGTGAAGCATCCAGGGAACAGCCCCAGCATTTT,CASSEASREQPQHF
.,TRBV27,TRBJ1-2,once,TGTGCCAGCAGTCCAGGTGGCGGGGGTGCCTATGGCTACACCTTC,CASSPGGGGAYGYTF
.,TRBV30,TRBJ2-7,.,TGTGCCTGGAACCTCGAACGGAGATACGAGCAGTACTTC,CAWNLERRYEQYF
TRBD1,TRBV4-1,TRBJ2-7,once,TGCGCCAGCAGCCAAAGTGCCGGGACAGCCTTGACCTACGAGCAGTACTTC,CASSQSAGTALTYEQYF
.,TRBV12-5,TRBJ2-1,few,TGTGCTAGTGGCCGGACATATTACAATGAGCAGTTCTTC,CASGRTYYNEQFF
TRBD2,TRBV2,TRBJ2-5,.,TGTGCCAGCAAGGTGATAGCGGGATCCGAGACCCAGTACTTC,CASKVIAGSETQYF
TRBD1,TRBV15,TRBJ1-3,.,TGTGCCACCAGCAGATTGGGGACAGGGAAAGGAAACACCATATATTTT,CATSRLGTGKGNTIYF
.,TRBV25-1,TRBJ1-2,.,TGTGCCAGCAGTCCCGGGACCAACGGTGACTATGGCTACACCTTC,CASSPGTNGDYGYTF
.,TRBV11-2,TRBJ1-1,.,TGTGCCAGCAGCTTAGGCCGATCCATGAACACTGAAGCTTTCTTT,CASSLGRSMNTEAFF
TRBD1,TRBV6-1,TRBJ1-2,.,TGTGCCAGCAGACCGACAGGGGCGACCTATGGCTACACCTTC,CASRPTGATYGYTF
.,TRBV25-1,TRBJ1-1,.,TGTGCCAGCAGTGAAGGACTGGTCACTGAAGCTTTCTTT,CASSEGLVTEAFF
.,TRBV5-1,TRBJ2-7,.,TGCGCCAGCAGCCAAACCTTACTTACAGGGAACGAGCAGTACTTC,CASSQTLLTGNEQYF
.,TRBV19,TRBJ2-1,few,TGTGCCAGTAGACTAGGGAATGAGCAGTTCTTC,CASRLGNEQFF
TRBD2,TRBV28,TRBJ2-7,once,TGTGCCAGCAGCATTCCCCTCCCGACTAGCGGCGCATCCTACGAGCAGTACTTC,CASSIPLPTSGASYEQYF
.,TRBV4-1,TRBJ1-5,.,TGCGCCAGCAGCCAAGGGTGGGGGGGCGATATTAGCAATCAGCCCCAGCATTTT,CASSQGWGGDISNQPQHF
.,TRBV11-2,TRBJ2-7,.,TGTGCCAGCAGCACCCCCAGGGGCCGGACCTACGAGCAGTACTTC,CASSTPRGRTYEQYF
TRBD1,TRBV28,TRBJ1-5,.,TGTGCCAGCAGTTTATCCGGGACAGGCAATCAGCCCCAGCATTTT,CASSLSGTGNQPQHF
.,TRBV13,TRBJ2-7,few,TGTGCCAGCAGCTTGGCACGATCCTACGAGCAGTACTTC,CASSLARSYEQYF
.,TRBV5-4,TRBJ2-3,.,TGTGCCAGCAGTCCGGACTGGACTAGCACAGATACGCAGTATTTT,CASSPDWTSTDTQYF
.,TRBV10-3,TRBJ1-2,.,TGTGCCATCACGTCGGGAGACTATGGCTACACCTTC,CAITSGDYGYTF
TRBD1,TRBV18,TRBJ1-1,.,TGTGCCAGCTCACCCAATTCAGGGGGTCTGAACACTGAAGCTTTCTTT,CASSPNSGGLNTEAFF
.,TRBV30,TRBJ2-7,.,TGTGCCTGGAGTAGGAGTCGCCACGAGCAGTACTTC,CAWSRSRHEQYF
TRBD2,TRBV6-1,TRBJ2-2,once,TGTGCCAGCAGTGATTATGGACTAGGAGGGTCGGGGGAGCTGTTTTTT,CASSDYGLGGSGELFF
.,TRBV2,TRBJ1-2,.,TGTGCCAGCAGTGAACTCGGGGCTTTAGATAATGGCTACACCTTC,CASSELGALDNGYTF
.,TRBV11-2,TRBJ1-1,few,TGTGCCAGCAGCTCGACTCCGAACACTGAAGCTTTCTTT,CASSSTPNTEAFF
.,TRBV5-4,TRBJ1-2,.,TGTGCCAGCAGCTTGTACGAGGGCTATGGCTACACCTTC,CASSLYEGYGYTF
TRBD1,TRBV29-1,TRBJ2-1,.,TGCAGCGTTGAATTGGGACAGCTGGGCGTCAATGAGCAGTTCTTC,CSVELGQLGVNEQFF
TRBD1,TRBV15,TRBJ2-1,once,TGTGCCACCAGCGGGGTTGGTTCGACAGGGACCCTACCCTACAATGAGCAGTTCTTC,CATSGVGSTGTLPYNEQFF
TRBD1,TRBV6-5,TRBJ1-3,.,TGTGCCAGCAGACATAACAGGGGCTCTGGAAACACCATATATTTT,CASRHNRGSGNTIYF
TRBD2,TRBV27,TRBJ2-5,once,TGTGCCAGCAGTTTATTAGCGGGAGGTGTCGAGACCCAGTACTTC,CASSLLAGGVETQYF
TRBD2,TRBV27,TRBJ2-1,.,TGTGCCAGCAGTTTATCGCGGGGCGGGAGCCTATTTCCCTACAATGAGCAGTTCTTC,CASSLSRGGSLFPYNEQFF
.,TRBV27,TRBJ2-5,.,TGTGCCAGCAGTTTATACTCGGACAATTCCCCAGAGACCCAGTACTTC,CASSLYSDNSPETQYF